The clone carrying this T cell receptor beta chain was seen a handful of times. Antigen: not known. V lost 0 bases and J 5 bases, leaving 10 bases between the germline ends. CDR1 is SEHNR, CDR2 FQNEAQ, per germline (reference sequence). The CDR3 has 14 residues. The entry originates in a study of T cells after yellow fever vaccination. The wider study: The fractions with low cell numbers were processed using SMART-Seq v4 Ultra Low Input. Study observations and caveats: Most primary-vaccination clones recurred post-booster (roughly 96% CD4, 88% CD8). Peak timing came faster in the weaker secondary response, day 5 versus 15.

A 5'RACE template-switching step, the method used to make TCR cDNA, added a universal primer site and UMIs. TCRdb analysed the 5' RACE reads with MiXCR anew, one entry per CDR3 protein. Of some 320,000 distinct CDR3 sequences in the sample, 4.1% were seen once. The gene calls are TRBV7-9 and TRBJ2-5; tentatively, D is TRBD1 or TRBD2 (5 bases each). The source material was PBMCs, sampled 5 days after the yellow fever booster vaccination. This TCR came from a man between 18 and 35 years old who received the YFV17D yellow fever vaccine. The CDR3 here is CASSLAGTRETQYF. In DNA, the CDR3 is TGTGCCAGCAGCTTAGCTGGGACGCGGGAGACCCAGTACTTC.